This T cell receptor beta chain emerged from a study of Graves' ophthalmopathy and Graves' hyperthyroidism (dated by TCRdb to 2016 to 2019). In terms of the full investigation: Peripheral blood was collected at initial diagnosis, prior to any treatment. TCR beta repertoire signatures were used to distinguish Graves' ophthalmopathy from Graves' hyperthyroidism and to predict progression to ophthalmopathy. In total, around 130 blood samples were TCR-sequenced: around 42 ophthalmopathy, some 72 hyperthyroidism and approximately 17 hyperthyroidism-to-ophthalmopathy patients. To explore V-J signatures distinguishing ophthalmopathy from hyperthyroidism, a discovery set of 100 patients (43 ophthalmopathy, 57 stable hyperthyroidism) was enrolled. For independent validation, a separate cohort was made up of around 19 hyperthyroidism patients plus 17 patients who later progressed from hyperthyroidism to ophthalmopathy. In 6 or 7 hyperthyroidism patients, T-cell repertoires of thyroid tissue and blood were compared. Once sampling was done, hyperthyroidism patients were given methimazole at a starting dose of 30 mg daily, while ophthalmopathy patients were given high-dose intravenous methylprednisolone. Broader findings and caveats from the paper: In validation, the model predicted ophthalmopathy progression with over 60% sensitivity and 72% to 80% specificity; eleven to twelve predicted patients were CT-confirmed with GO in a median of approximately 6.5 months. Most expanded thyroid clonotypes with a frequency above 0.001 also appeared in blood, which suggests that blood repertoires may reflect the immune response in the thyroid. Sample size was not predetermined statistically, and investigators were not blinded to group allocation. In cross-validation, the 13-signature model distinguished ophthalmopathy from stable hyperthyroidism with less than 90% sensitivity and 81.08% specificity, while in the test set the corresponding values were roughly 80% and 75%.

The CDR3, cysteine through phenylalanine, is 15 amino acids long. Only the CDR3 part of the read is kept: 45 bases, read in frame from the first base. The germline V gene (reference sequence) gives CDR1 as DFQATT and CDR2 as SNEGSKA. V is clipped by 0 bases and J by 0 bases, and the sequence between their germline boundaries is 12 bases long. Patients with ophthalmopathy had moderately to severely active disease, with a Clinical Activity Score of 3 or more, a NOSPECS grade of 4 or more, and a disease duration of less than 3 months. Patients with other autoimmune diseases, uncontrolled infections, pregnancy or lactation were excluded. Diagnosis was based on clinical symptoms, serum thyroxine, TRAb, thyroid ultrasound and orbital computed tomography. Using Ficoll-Paque density gradient centrifugation, PBMCs were isolated from 10 ml of fresh peripheral blood. Trizol reagent was used to extract the total RNA, and its quality was then checked on an Agilent 2100 Bioanalyzer.

TCR beta CDR3 regions were amplified from RNA transcripts for repertoire sequencing. The first round was an RT-PCR using HTBI primers with the Qiagen OneStep RT-PCR kit, and this first round was followed by a second-round multiplex PCR, then size selection and purification. Libraries were sequenced paired-end with 100 bp reads on an Illumina HiSeq2000. Concerning the study's data processing: SOAPnuke was used to process the reads, removing any read that contained adapters or uncalled bases, had a mean Phred below 15, or lacked an exact match to the constant primer or identifier. High-quality paired reads were merged with COPE v1.2.5. Each unique nucleotide sequence was defined as a clonotype, and clonotypes were aligned to IMGT TRB V, D and J references with MiTCR v1.1. Only V-J combinations with frequency above 0.0001 were analysed, covering over 99% of repertoires. For each V-J combination, a TCR clonal expansion and chaos score was defined as the ratio of F50 clonal expansion to chaos observed in the TCRdist matrix. Welch's t-statistics and random forest were used to reduce the features to about a dozen V-J combinations, which were then used as input to a naive Bayes classifier. The similarity between thyroid and blood repertoires was quantified using the Morisita-Horn index. TCRdb reprocessing: public reads trimmed at Q25 with fastp, clones called with MiXCR, in-frame beta chains kept. Merged by CDR3 protein, the rows form single entries marked with the most common genes and DNA. The V and J calls reflect TCRdb's pipeline rather than the authors' work. For this sample there are around 670,000 distinct CDR3 sequences; roughly two fifths appear just once. 44% of the sample lies in the top ten.

A remark on this clonotype: Its antigen is unknown. Base qualities are not provided; no much larger clone lies one nucleotide away.

The specimen was peripheral blood. The sequence is built from TRBV20-1 and TRBJ2-7; the D gene cannot be named for sure. This receptor was identified in an adult man with Graves' ophthalmopathy. Here the CDR3 is given as CSARDVMKSSYEQYF. The base sequence is TGCAGTGCTAGAGATGTTATGAAGAGCTCCTACGAGCAGTACTTC.